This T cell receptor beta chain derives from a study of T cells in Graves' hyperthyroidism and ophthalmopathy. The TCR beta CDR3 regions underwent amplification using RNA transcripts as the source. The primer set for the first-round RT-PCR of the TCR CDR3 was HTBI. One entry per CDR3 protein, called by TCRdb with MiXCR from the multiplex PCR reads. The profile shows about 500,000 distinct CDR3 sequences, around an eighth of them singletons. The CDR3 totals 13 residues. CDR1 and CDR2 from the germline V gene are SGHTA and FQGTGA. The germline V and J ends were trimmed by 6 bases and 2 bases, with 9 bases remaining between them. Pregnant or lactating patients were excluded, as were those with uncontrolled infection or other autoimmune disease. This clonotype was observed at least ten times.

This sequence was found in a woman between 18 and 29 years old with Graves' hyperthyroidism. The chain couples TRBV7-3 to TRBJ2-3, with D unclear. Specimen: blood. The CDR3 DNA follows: TGTGCCAGCAGTTTGGGCTTCACAGATACGCAGTATTTT. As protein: CASSLGFTDTQYF. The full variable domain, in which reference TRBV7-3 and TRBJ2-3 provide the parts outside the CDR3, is GAGVSQTPSNKVTEKGKYVELRCDPISGHTALYWYRQSLGQGPEFLIYFQGTGAADDSGLPNDRFFAVRPEGSVSTLKIQRTERGDSAVYLCASSLGFTDTQYFGPGTRLTVL.